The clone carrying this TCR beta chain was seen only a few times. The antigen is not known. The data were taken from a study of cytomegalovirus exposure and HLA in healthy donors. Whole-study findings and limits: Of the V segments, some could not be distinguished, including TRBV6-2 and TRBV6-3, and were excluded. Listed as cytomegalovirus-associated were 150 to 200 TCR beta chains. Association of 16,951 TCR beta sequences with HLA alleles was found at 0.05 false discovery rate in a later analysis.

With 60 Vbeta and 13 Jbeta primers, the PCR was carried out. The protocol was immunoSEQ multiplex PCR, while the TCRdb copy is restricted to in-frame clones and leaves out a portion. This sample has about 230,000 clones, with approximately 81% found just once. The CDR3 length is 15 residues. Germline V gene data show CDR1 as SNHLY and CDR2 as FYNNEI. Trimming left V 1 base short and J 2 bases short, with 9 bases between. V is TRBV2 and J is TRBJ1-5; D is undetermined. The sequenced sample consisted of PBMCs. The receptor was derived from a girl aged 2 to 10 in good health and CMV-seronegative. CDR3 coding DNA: TGTGCCAGCAGTGAAGGGCGGGTAGGCAATCAGCCCCAGCATTTT. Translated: CASSEGRVGNQPQHF.